This passage covers 12 T cell receptor beta chains from one sample sequenced in a study of cytomegalovirus exposure and HLA in healthy donors. PCR was performed using 60 Vbeta and 13 Jbeta primers. Here immunoSEQ multiplex PCR was the method, and the copy in TCRdb shows in-frame clones only, minus some. The sample contains tens of thousands of clones, about 63% of which appear only once. The sample taken for sequencing was PBMCs. Receptors were obtained from a middle-aged man in good health and CMV-seropositive.

This chain uses TRBV7-8 with TRBJ2-7; 9 positions agree with TRBD1. The CDR3 has 15 residues. Germline V gives CDR1 SGHVS, CDR2 FQNEAQ. Trimming at V came to 4 bases and at J to 3 bases, leaving 7 bases not matched to a gene. The CDR3 bases are TGTGCCAGCAGCTCCCAGACAGGGGGTGGCTACGAGCAGTACTTC. This encodes CASSSQTGGGYEQYF. The variable domain in full, with the rest retrieved from reference TRBV7-8 and TRBJ2-7, is GAGVSQSPRYKVAKRGQDVALRCDPISGHVSLFWYQQALGQGPEFLTYFQNEAQLDKSGLPSDRFFAERPEGSVSTLKIQRTQQEDSAVYLCASSSQTGGGYEQYFGPGTRLTVT.

The rearrangement uses TRBV7-9 and TRBJ2-5; 8 bases are shared with TRBD2. The CDR3 runs to 14 residues. J was trimmed by 4 bases and V by 3 bases; bases with no gene match: 4. The germline V gene encodes CDR1 SEHNR and CDR2 FQNEAQ (reference sequence). The CDR3 region is CASSLGSGGETQYF. DNA of the CDR3: TGTGCCAGCAGCTTGGGGAGCGGGGGAGAGACCCAGTACTTC.

The V call is TRBV25-1, the J call TRBJ1-4; 12 bases map to TRBD1. CDR1 and CDR2 (germline): MGHDK, SYGVNS. Germline trimming cut 3 bases from V and 6 bases from J; bases unmatched to any gene: 2. The length of the CDR3 is 15 residues. The DNA of the CDR3 is TGTGCCAGCAGTGAGAGGGACAGGGGGCATGAAAAACTGTTTTTT. The encoded protein is CASSERDRGHEKLFF.

The V call is TRBV2, the J call TRBJ2-2, with D perhaps matching TRBD2 (6 bases). The V gene's germline CDR1 is SNHLY and CDR2 FYNNEI. The ends were cut back, 7 bases at V and 4 bases at J, with 13 bases in the middle. CDR3 length: 14 residues. In DNA form, the CDR3 reads TGTGCCAGCATGGAGGGGCGTGGCACCGGGGAGCTGTTTTTT. It encodes CASMEGRGTGELFF.

A few counts support this clone. This chain connects TRBV2 to TRBJ2-2; maybe TRBD1 (6 bases). The germline V gene has CDR1 SNHLY and CDR2 FYNNEI. The CDR3 extends over 12 amino acids. V was clipped by 11 bases and J by 7 bases, with 14 bases between them. The CDR3 protein is CAGGQSLGELFF. In nucleotides, the CDR3 is TGTGCCGGCGGACAGTCCCTCGGGGAGCTGTTTTTT.

The gene calls are TRBV29-1 and TRBJ2-7; 7 bases line up with TRBD2. Losses at the gene ends were 4 bases for V and 4 bases for J; bases not matched to a gene: 4. CDR3 length equals 12 residues. Germline V CDR1 and CDR2: SQVTM, ANQGSEA. For the CDR3, the DNA is TGCAGCGTTGCGGGACTAACTTACGAGCAGTACTTC. It encodes CSVAGLTYEQYF.

The chain combines TRBV5-1 with TRBJ2-3, with TRBD2 identical over 9 bases. The V segment lost 2 bases and the J segment 3 bases; nucleotides outside the gene matches: 1. The CDR3 is 14 amino acids. Germline CDR1 is SGHRS and CDR2 is YFSETQ. CDR3 protein: CASSFLAGTDTQYF. The CDR3 nucleotides are TGCGCCAGCAGCTTCCTAGCGGGAACAGATACGCAGTATTTT. Using reference TRBV5-1 and TRBJ2-3 for the parts outside the CDR3, the full variable domain is KAGVTQTPRYLIKTRGQQVTLSCSPISGHRSVSWYQQTPGQGLQFLFEYFSETQRNKGNFPGRFSGRQFSNSRSEMNVSTLELGDSALYLCASSFLAGTDTQYFGPGTRLTVL.

V is TRBV6-5 and J is TRBJ2-5; TRBD2 agrees at 9 bases. The CDR3 contains 13 residues. V gave up 6 bases and J gave up 2 bases; unmatched junction bases: 1. The germline V gene encodes CDR1 MNHEY and CDR2 SVGAGI. CDR3 protein: CASRLAGQETQYF. The CDR3, as DNA: TGTGCCAGCAGGCTAGCGGGGCAAGAGACCCAGTACTTC.

This clone came up a few times. The chain recombines TRBV4-1 with TRBJ2-7, with D perhaps matching TRBD2 (6 bases). The germline V gene encodes CDR1 MGHRA and CDR2 YSYEKL. The CDR3 totals 16 residues. The V end lost 2 bases, the J end lost 1 base, and 15 bases lay between the germline ends. CDR3 nucleotides: TGCGCCAGCAGCCAACCGGCGGGGTTTAGGTCCTACGAGCAGTACTTC. Translated: CASSQPAGFRSYEQYF.

On this clone itself: At one boundary the junction diverges from the germline segment, which might be a read error. The chain uses TRBV6-5 and TRBJ2-7; 9 nucleotides line up with TRBD1. The CDR3 runs 11 residues. Germline V gene sequence: CDR1 MNHEY, CDR2 SVGAGI. In nucleotides, the CDR3 is TGTGCCGCTAGTTCGCCGGGACAGGGAAGATTC. Translating gives CAASSPGQGRF.

This clone has a handful of counts. The chain employs TRBV29-1 and TRBJ2-3, with TRBD1 matching 7 bases. V lost 7 bases to trimming and J lost 0 bases; unmatched junction nucleotides: 19. Germline loops: CDR1 SQVTM, CDR2 ANQGSEA. This CDR3 is 18 amino acids long. CDR3 residues: CSALTPGQSFLSTDTQYF. The CDR3 DNA reads as TGCAGCGCCCTAACACCGGGACAGTCTTTCCTTAGCACAGATACGCAGTATTTT.

The V gene is TRBV28, the J gene TRBJ1-5; D not resolved. CDR3 length: 12 amino acids. Per germline, CDR1 MDHEN and CDR2 SYDVKM. V gave up 1 base and J gave up 7 bases, with 5 bases separating them. CDR3 nucleotides: TGTGCCAGCAGTTTATATAGACAGCCCCAGCATTTT. It codes for CASSLYRQPQHF.